This T cell receptor beta chain was captured by sequencing in a study of T cell repertoires in cytomegalovirus infection. Across the whole study: CMV epitopes, recently identified HLA-C-restricted and well-studied HLA-B-restricted, were used. TCR beta signatures that were public indicated CMV infection and matching HLA type.

TCRdb processed the reads anew with MiXCR; each CDR3 protein has one entry. Of a few hundred thousand distinct CDR3 sequences listed, under 45% were seen once; the top ten hold around 48%. About this clonotype: What it binds is unknown.

Trimming took 6 bases from V and 4 from J; bases not matched to a gene: 5. CDR1 and CDR2 from the germline V gene are MGHRA and YSYEKL. The CDR3 runs 14 residues. General observations from the study: Ex vivo responses were dominated by HLA-C-restricted CMV-specific TCR beta clonotypes.

This sequence was found in a human donor in good health (CMV status not recorded). Some clones in this sample may be carry-over from other donors' samples. Sample: cultured PBMCs, taken from culture after CMV antigen stimulation. The chain couples TRBV4-1 to TRBJ2-1, with TRBD2 matching 8 bases. The CDR3 coding sequence is TGCGCCAGCAGAGGTAGCGGGGTGTACAATGAGCAGTTCTTC. Translation: CASRGSGVYNEQFF.